This TCR beta chain was observed in a study of CDR3 diversity in severe acne. V shed 5 bases and J shed 11 bases, with 18 bases lying between them. The CDR3 is 13 residues long. This clonotype was found a few times. Each CDR3 protein gets one entry after TCRdb re-called the PCR reads with MiXCR. The sample has over 70,000 distinct CDR3 sequences; around 49% are singletons. V gene TRBV12-3 or TRBV12-4 combines with J gene TRBJ1-1, with unresolved D. What was sequenced was blood. This clonotype was obtained from a male donor in good health, without acne. The CDR3 protein is CASSPGREVTAFF. In DNA, the CDR3 is TGTGCCAGCAGTCCAGGACGGGAAGTGACGGCTTTCTTT.